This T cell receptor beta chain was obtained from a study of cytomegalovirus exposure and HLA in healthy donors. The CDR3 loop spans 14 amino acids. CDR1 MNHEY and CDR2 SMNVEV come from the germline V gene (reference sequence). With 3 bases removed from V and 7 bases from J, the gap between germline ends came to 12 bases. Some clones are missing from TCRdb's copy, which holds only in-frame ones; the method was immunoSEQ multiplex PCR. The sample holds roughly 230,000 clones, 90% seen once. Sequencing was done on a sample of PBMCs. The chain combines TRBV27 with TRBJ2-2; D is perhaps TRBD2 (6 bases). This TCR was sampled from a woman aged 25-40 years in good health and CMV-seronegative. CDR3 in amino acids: CASSLGLSGGELFF. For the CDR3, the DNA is TGTGCCAGCAGTTTGGGACTCTCCGGCGGGGAGCTGTTTTTT.